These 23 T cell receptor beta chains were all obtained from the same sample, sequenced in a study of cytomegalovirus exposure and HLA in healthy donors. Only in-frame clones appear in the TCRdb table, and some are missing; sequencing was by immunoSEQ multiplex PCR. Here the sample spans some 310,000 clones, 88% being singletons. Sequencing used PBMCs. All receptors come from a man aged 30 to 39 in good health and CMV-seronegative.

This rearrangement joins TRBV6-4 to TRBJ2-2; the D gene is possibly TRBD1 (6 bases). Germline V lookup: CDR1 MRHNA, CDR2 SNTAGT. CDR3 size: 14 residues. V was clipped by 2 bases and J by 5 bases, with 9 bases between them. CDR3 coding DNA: TGTGCCAGCAGTGACAAAGGGACAACCGGGGAGCTGTTTTTT. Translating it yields CASSDKGTTGELFF.

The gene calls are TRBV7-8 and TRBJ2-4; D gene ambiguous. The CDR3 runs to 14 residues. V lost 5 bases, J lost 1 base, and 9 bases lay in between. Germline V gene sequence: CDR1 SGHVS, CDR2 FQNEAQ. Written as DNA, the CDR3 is TGTGCCAGCAGCGCCCAGGCGGCCAAAAACATTCAGTACTTC. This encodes CASSAQAAKNIQYF.

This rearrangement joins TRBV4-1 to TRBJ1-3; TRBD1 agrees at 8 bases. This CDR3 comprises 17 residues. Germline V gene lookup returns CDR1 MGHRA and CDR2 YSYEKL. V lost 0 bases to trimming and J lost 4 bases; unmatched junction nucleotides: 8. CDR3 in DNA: TGCGCCAGCAGCCAAGATCCGATGACAGGGGTGGGAAACACCATATATTTT. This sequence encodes CASSQDPMTGVGNTIYF.

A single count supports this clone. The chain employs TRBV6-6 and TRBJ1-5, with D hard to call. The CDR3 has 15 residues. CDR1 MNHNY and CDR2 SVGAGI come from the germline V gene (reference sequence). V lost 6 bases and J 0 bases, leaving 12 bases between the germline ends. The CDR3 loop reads CASSQMSRSNQPQHF. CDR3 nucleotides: TGTGCCAGCAGCCAAATGAGCCGTAGCAATCAGCCCCAGCATTTT.

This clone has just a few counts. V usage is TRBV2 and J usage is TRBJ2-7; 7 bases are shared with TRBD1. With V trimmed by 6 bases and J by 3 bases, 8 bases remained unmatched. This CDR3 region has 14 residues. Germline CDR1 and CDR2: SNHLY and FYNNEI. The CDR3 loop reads CASRADRPSYEQYF. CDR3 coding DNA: TGTGCCAGCAGAGCGGACAGGCCTAGCTACGAGCAGTACTTC.

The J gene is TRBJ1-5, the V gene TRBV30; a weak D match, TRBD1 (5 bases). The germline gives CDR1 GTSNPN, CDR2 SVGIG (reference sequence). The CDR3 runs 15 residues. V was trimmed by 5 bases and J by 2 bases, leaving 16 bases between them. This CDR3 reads CAWGSSGYRNQPQHF. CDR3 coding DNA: TGTGCCTGGGGTTCCTCAGGGTATCGCAATCAGCCCCAGCATTTT. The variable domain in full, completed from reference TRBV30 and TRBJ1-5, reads SQTIHQWPATLVQPVGSPLSLECTVEGTSNPNLYWYRQAAGRGLQLLFYSVGIGQISSEVPQNLSASRPQDRQFILSSKKLLLSDSGFYLCAWGSSGYRNQPQHFGDGTRLSIL.

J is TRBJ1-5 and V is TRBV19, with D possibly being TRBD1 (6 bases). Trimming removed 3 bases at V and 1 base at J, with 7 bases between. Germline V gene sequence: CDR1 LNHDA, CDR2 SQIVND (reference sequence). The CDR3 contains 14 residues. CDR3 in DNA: TGTGCCAGTAGTATTACAGGGAGCAATCAGCCCCAGCATTTT. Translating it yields CASSITGSNQPQHF.

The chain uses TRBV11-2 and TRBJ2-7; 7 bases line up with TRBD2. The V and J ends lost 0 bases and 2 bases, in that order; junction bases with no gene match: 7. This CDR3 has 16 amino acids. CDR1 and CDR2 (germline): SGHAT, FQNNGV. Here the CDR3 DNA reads TGTGCCAGCAGCTTAGACAATAGCGGGCGCGCCTACGAGCAGTACTTC. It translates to CASSLDNSGRAYEQYF.

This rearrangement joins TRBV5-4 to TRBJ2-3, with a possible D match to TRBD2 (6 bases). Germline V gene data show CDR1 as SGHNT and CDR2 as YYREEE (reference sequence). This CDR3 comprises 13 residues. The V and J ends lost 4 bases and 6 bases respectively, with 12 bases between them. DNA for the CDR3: TGTGCCAGCAGCCTCGGCGGGGTGGATACGCAGTATTTT. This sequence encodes CASSLGGVDTQYF.

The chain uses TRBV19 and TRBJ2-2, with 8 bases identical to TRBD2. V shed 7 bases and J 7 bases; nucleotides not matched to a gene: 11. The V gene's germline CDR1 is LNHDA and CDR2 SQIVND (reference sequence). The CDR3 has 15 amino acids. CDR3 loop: CASTPQTSAGGELFF. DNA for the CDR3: TGTGCCAGTACCCCACAGACTAGCGCAGGCGGGGAGCTGTTTTTT.

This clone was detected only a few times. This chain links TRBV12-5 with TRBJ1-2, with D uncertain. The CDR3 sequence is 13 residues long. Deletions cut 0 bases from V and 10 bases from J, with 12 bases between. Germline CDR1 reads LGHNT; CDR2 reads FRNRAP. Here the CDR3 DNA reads TGTGCTAGTGGTTTGGTAGGCAGAGGGTACTACACCTTC. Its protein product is CASGLVGRGYYTF.

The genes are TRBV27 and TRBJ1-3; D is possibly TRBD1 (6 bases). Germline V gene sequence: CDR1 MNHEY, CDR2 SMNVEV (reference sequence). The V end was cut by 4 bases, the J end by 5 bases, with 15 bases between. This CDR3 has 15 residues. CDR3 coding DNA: TGTGCCAGCAGTTCAATTACAGGGAAACGAAACACCATATATTTT. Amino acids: CASSSITGKRNTIYF.

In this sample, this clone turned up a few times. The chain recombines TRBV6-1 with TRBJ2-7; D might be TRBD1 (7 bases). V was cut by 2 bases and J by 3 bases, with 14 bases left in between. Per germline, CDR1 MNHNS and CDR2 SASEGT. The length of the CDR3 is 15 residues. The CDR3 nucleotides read TGTGCCAGCAGTGAACGGACAGGAGGGTTCTACGAGCAGTACTTC. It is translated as CASSERTGGFYEQYF.

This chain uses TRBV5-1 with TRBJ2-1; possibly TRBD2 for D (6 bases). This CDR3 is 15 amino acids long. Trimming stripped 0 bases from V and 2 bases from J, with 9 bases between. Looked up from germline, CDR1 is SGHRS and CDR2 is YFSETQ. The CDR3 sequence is CASSLVSGAYNEQFF. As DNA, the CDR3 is TGCGCCAGCAGCTTGGTTTCGGGGGCCTACAATGAGCAGTTCTTC.

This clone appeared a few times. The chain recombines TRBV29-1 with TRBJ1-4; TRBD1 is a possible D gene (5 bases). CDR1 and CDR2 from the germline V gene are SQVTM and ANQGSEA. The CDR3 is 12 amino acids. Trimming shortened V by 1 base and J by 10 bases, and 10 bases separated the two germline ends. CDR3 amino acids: CSVEARGRKLFF. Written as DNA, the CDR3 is TGCAGCGTTGAAGCTAGGGGAAGAAAACTGTTTTTT.

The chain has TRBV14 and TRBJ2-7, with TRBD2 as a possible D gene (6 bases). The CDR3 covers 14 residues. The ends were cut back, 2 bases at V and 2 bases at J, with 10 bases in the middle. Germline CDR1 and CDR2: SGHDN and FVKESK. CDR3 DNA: TGTGCCAGCAGCCAACCCAGGAGGGCCTACGAGCAGTACTTC. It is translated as CASSQPRRAYEQYF.

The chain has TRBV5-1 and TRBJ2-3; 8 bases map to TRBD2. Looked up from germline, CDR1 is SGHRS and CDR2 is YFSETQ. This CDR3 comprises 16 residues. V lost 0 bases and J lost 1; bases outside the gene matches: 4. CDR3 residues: CASSLAVSGGTDTQYF. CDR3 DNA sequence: TGCGCCAGCAGCTTGGCCGTTAGCGGGGGCACAGATACGCAGTATTTT.

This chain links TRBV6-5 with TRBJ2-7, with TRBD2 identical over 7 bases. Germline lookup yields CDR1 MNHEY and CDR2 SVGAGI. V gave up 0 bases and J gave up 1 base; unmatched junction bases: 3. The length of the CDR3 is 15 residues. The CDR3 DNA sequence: TGTGCCAGCAGTTACTCGATCGGGGGGTCCTACGAGCAGTACTTC. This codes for CASSYSIGGSYEQYF.

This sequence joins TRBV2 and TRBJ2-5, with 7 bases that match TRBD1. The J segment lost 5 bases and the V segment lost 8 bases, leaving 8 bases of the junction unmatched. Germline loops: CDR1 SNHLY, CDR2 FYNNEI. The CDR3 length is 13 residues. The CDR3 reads CASLHDRDETQYF. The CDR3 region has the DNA TGTGCCAGCCTGCACGACAGGGACGAGACCCAGTACTTC.

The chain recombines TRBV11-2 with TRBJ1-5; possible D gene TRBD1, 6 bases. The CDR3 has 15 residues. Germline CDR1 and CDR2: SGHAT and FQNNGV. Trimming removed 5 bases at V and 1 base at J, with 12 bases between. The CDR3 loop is CASSPRTESNQPQHF. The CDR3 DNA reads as TGTGCCAGCAGCCCCCGGACAGAGAGCAATCAGCCCCAGCATTTT.

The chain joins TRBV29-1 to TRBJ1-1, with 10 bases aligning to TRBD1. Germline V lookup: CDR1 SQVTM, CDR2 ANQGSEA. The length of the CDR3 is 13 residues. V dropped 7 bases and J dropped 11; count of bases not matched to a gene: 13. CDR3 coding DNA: TGCAGCGCAGGGACAGGGGCGCAGGAGGGGGCTTTCTTT. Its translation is CSAGTGAQEGAFF.

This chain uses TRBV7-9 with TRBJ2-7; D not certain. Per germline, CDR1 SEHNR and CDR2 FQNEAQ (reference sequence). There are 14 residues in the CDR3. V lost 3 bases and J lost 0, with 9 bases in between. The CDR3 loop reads CASSFNQASYEQYF. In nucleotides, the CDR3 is TGTGCCAGCAGCTTTAACCAGGCCTCCTACGAGCAGTACTTC.

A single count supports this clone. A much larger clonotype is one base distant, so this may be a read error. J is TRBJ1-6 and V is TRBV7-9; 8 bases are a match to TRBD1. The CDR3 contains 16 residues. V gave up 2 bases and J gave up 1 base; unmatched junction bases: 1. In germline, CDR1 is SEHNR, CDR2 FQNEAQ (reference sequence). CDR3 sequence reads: CASSLQGASYNSPLHF. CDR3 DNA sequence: TGTGCCAGCAGCTTACAGGGGGCATCCTATAATTCACCCCTCCACTTT.